This T cell receptor (beta chain) originates from a study of blood T cell repertoires in COVID-19. Overall study context: Some COVID-19 samples were acute and others convalescent; all came from the United States, Italy and Spain. T cells, B-cell-depleted T cells, or PBMCs provided the cDNA or gDNA that served as material.

In the source study's methods: Amplification of reference gene primers was used by the study to estimate nucleated cell counts. The repertoire was sequenced with immunoSEQ multiplex PCR; TCRdb's copy has only in-frame clones and lacks some. The DNA gave D and trimming, while V, J and clone size come from that table. Of roughly 28,000 clones in the sample, around 90% were seen once. CDR1 and CDR2 from the germline V gene are SGHAT and FQDESV (reference sequence). The V and J ends lost 1 base and 8 bases respectively, with 17 bases between them. The CDR3 contains 15 residues. Sequenced: peripheral blood. This TCR was recovered from a human donor in a cohort sampled during active COVID-19. The chain combines TRBV11-1 with TRBJ1-1; D unresolved. The CDR3 loop is CASSLEPLGNQEAFF. CDR3 coding DNA: TGTGCCAGCAGCTTAGAACCTCTAGGTAACCAAGAAGCTTTCTTT.